What follows describes a single TCR beta chain. Its binding antigen is unknown. No clone much larger than this one lies a single base away; base qualities are absent. The collaborating institutions used their own protocols to collect whole blood in K2EDTA tubes. For TCRbeta analysis, collaborators shipped samples in one of three forms: frozen whole blood, isolated PBMCs, or DNA extracted from either of those sample types. These data originate in a study of blood T cell repertoires in COVID-19 (dated by TCRdb to about 2020). For context, the study as a whole: Collaborator samples came from the United States, Italy and Spain and covered acute and convalescent phases of COVID-19. Where available, HLA class I and class II types were obtained from metadata supplied by the sample provider rather than from assay-based typing. The material from the prospective study consisted of cDNA or gDNA derived from T cells, B-cell-depleted T cells, or PBMCs. The repertoires were released in a freely available public database intended as a resource for research on the immune response to SARS-CoV-2. Samples came from the ongoing ImmuneRACE study (first 160 participants) plus 1,254 subjects from 6 global collaborators. Subjects who had been exposed to COVID-19, were actively infected with it, or had recovered from it provided the deeply sampled blood TCRbeta repertoires that made up the dataset. Sample metadata almost always included a de-identified subject ID, COVID-19 status, age in years and sex. Overall study outcomes, separate from this receptor: Clinical and demographic metadata were provided uncurated, with the amount varying by source and participant.

TCRbeta CDR3 regions were amplified from genomic DNA by means of the immunoSEQ Assay, a bias-controlled multiplex PCR. In the authors' own workflow: The number of nucleated cells in each sample was estimated by amplification of reference gene primers within the assay. Sequence reads were collapsed and filtered to measure the absolute abundance of every unique TCRbeta CDR3 rearrangement. For each sample, productive Simpson clonality was calculated as the square root of Simpson's diversity index across productive rearrangements. Held by TCRdb, this immuneACCESS table contains in-frame sequences only and omits some clones. Under half of the omission traces to an unresolved V gene where checked; the cause of the rest is unknown. V and J calls and clone size are those listed in that table; D and trimming were worked out from the DNA. For this sample the table gives 150,000 to 160,000 clones, of which more than 85% were detected only once. The ten largest clones capture about 2.5% of the sample.

After removal of 3 bases from V and 6 bases from J, the junction retains 6 bases not matched to a gene. CDR1 and CDR2 were assigned from the germline V gene as MRHNA and SNTAGT. Including cysteine and phenylalanine, the CDR3 has 14 amino acids. The entry retains the CDR3 DNA only, 42 bases that are in frame from base 1. What was sequenced was peripheral blood. The sequence came from a woman aged 70 to 79 with acute or convalescent COVID-19. The chain is made from TRBV6-4 and TRBJ2-3; 7 central nucleotides agree with TRBD1. CDR3 loop: CASSEGGWLDTQYF. The base sequence is TGTGCCAGCAGTGAAGGGGGCTGGCTGGATACGCAGTATTTT.